The rows below give T cell receptor beta chains drawn from one sample of a study of naive and memory T cell subsets. TCRdb processed the UMI-ligation and nested PCR reads anew with MiXCR; each CDR3 protein has one entry. The sample contains 25,000 to 40,000 distinct CDR3 sequences, about 18% of which appear only once. Sequenced material: effector memory CD4+ T cells from blood. These receptors all come from a human donor in good health. Each CDR3 is given with its conserved first and last residue. D genes are given only for firm matches. Rows give clone size only sometimes, using once, few, many, or a class for an expanded clone.

.	TRBV12-3/TRBV12-4	.	TRBJ1-5	TGTGCCAGCAGTTTTCGACAGAGTAGCAATCAGCCCCAGCATTTT	CASSFRQSSNQPQHF
.	TRBV10-3	many	TRBJ1-5	TGTGCCATCAGTGAAGGACAGTCTAGCAATCAGCCCCAGCATTTT	CAISEGQSSNQPQHF
.	TRBV3-1	many	TRBJ1-5	TGTGCCAGCAGCCAAGAATTTAATAGCAATCAGCCCCAGCATTTT	CASSQEFNSNQPQHF
TRBD1	TRBV9	many	TRBJ2-1	TGTGCCAGCAGCGTAGACCCGTTGGGGACAGGGGTTATGAATGAGCAGTTCTTC	CASSVDPLGTGVMNEQFF
TRBD1	TRBV28	medium-sized	TRBJ1-6	TGTGCCAGCACGCCCGTAGGGGGCTCGGGAAATTCACCCCTCCACTTT	CASTPVGGSGNSPLHF
TRBD1	TRBV11-2	.	TRBJ1-2	TGTGCCAGCAGCTCGACAGGGGACTATGGCTACACCTTC	CASSSTGDYGYTF
.	TRBV12-3/TRBV12-4	.	TRBJ1-2	TGTGCCAGCAGTGATAAGAGGGGAACGACGGGCTACACCTTC	CASSDKRGTTGYTF
.	TRBV5-6	.	TRBJ1-5	TGTGCCAGCAGCTTCGGGAGCAATCAGCCCCAGCATTTT	CASSFGSNQPQHF
TRBD1	TRBV30	few	TRBJ1-1	TGTGCCTGGAGTATTAAGCAGGGGGGAGCTTTCTTT	CAWSIKQGGAFF
.	TRBV14	.	TRBJ1-2	TGTGCCAGCAGCCAAGAATTGGCCGTGGACCTTGGTGGCTACACCTTC	CASSQELAVDLGGYTF
.	TRBV30	many	TRBJ2-7	TGTGCCTTTCGACGGCCCGAAGGGACCTACGAGCAGTACTTC	CAFRRPEGTYEQYF
.	TRBV25-1	few	TRBJ2-7	TGTGCCAGCAGTGATATCCGGGTCGAGCAGTACTTC	CASSDIRVEQYF
TRBD1	TRBV6-5	few	TRBJ1-6	TGTGCCAGCAGAAAAACAGGGGAGAAATGGAGTAATTCACCCCTCCACTTT	CASRKTGEKWSNSPLHF
.	TRBV11-3	.	TRBJ2-5	TGTGCCAGCAGGGGATTGAGAGAGACCCAGTACTTC	CASRGLRETQYF
.	TRBV28	.	TRBJ1-2	TGTGCCAGCAGTTCGCTTGGACGGACAATCTTCGCCTTC	CASSSLGRTIFAF
.	TRBV5-1	.	TRBJ1-2	TGCGCCAGCAGCTTGGGGGGACCGGATGGCTACACCTTC	CASSLGGPDGYTF
.	TRBV20-1	few	TRBJ1-2	TGCAGTGCTAGGATACTTGGTGGCTACACCTTC	CSARILGGYTF
.	TRBV18	.	TRBJ1-5	TGTGCCAGCTCACCCCAGAGGAACAGTCCGAATCAGCCCCAGCATTTT	CASSPQRNSPNQPQHF
.	TRBV20-1	.	TRBJ2-7	TGCAGTGCTAGAGAACGGAATCTGAGCTCCTACGAGCAGTACTTC	CSARERNLSSYEQYF
.	TRBV6-2/TRBV6-3	many	TRBJ1-3	TGTGCCAGCAGTTACTCCACAGAGCGGAACACCATATATTTT	CASSYSTERNTIYF
TRBD2	TRBV28	many	TRBJ2-3	TGTGCCAGCAGTCTAGCGGGAGGGGCAGATACGCAGTATTTT	CASSLAGGADTQYF
.	TRBV7-9	.	TRBJ2-7	TGTGCCAGCAGCGTGAACCCGGTTTCAGGCGAGCAGTACTTC	CASSVNPVSGEQYF
.	TRBV6-1	.	TRBJ1-1	TGTGCCAGCAGGGAGAGGGACTATCCCACTGAAGCTTTCTTT	CASRERDYPTEAFF
.	TRBV12-3/TRBV12-4	few	TRBJ1-5	TGTGCCAGCAGTTTCTTAGTCGGACAGAGTCAGCCCCAGCATTTT	CASSFLVGQSQPQHF
TRBD2	TRBV20-1	.	TRBJ2-1	TGCAGTGCTAGAGGGGCGGGAGTGACCTTCTATGAGCAGTTCTTC	CSARGAGVTFYEQFF
TRBD2	TRBV10-2	few	TRBJ2-7	TGCGCCAGCAGTGAACCCGCTAGCGGGAGGCACGAGCAGTACTTC	CASSEPASGRHEQYF
.	TRBV12-3/TRBV12-4	.	TRBJ2-1	TGTGCCAGCAGTTTACCCAATACTAGGTTGGGTGAGCAGTTCTTC	CASSLPNTRLGEQFF
.	TRBV12-3/TRBV12-4	.	TRBJ2-1	TGTGCCAGCATTCGTGGGAGCTCCTACAATGAGCAGTTCTTC	CASIRGSSYNEQFF
.	TRBV5-1	.	TRBJ2-7	TGCGCCAGCAGAAACGACATCTACGAGCAGTACTTC	CASRNDIYEQYF
.	TRBV18	.	TRBJ2-3	TGTGCCAGCTCACCCTTTGGAGTCCAGGGGAGGGCAGATACGCAGTATTTT	CASSPFGVQGRADTQYF
.	TRBV19	.	TRBJ2-1	TGTGCCAGTAAGCGGCAGATAGAATACAATGAGCAGTTCTTC	CASKRQIEYNEQFF
.	TRBV27	.	TRBJ2-7	TGTGCCAGCAGAAAATTGACTGCTGCTACCTACGAGCAGTACTTC	CASRKLTAATYEQYF
TRBD1	TRBV27	many	TRBJ1-5	TGTGCCAGCAGAAGGACAGGGGGCTTCGTTAGCAATCAGCCCCAGCATTTT	CASRRTGGFVSNQPQHF
.	TRBV29-1	medium-sized	TRBJ2-3	TGCAGCGAGTGGCGTAGCGACACAGATACGCAGTATTTT	CSEWRSDTDTQYF
TRBD2	TRBV14	.	TRBJ2-1	TGTGCCAGCAGCCAAGGGTTTGGAGCGGGAGGGATAGTTTACTACAATGAGCAGTTCTTC	CASSQGFGAGGIVYYNEQFF
.	TRBV7-2	many	TRBJ1-2	TGTGCCAGCAGCTTGCACAGGGAGTATGGCTACACCTTC	CASSLHREYGYTF
TRBD1	TRBV6-2/TRBV6-3	few	TRBJ2-1	TGTGCCAGCCACCGACAGGGGAGCTCCTACAATGAGCAGTTCTTC	CASHRQGSSYNEQFF
TRBD1	TRBV27	.	TRBJ2-7	TGTGCCAGCGGACGGACAGGTCCCTACGAGCAGTACTTC	CASGRTGPYEQYF
.	TRBV10-3	.	TRBJ2-3	TGTGCCATCAGTGAGTCGGGACGACAGGCACGTCGCACAGATACGCAGTATTTT	CAISESGRQARRTDTQYF
.	TRBV20-1	.	TRBJ1-2	TGCAGTGCCCTAGGGTGGGGAGGCTATGGCTACACCTTC	CSALGWGGYGYTF
.	TRBV5-8	.	TRBJ1-2	TGTGCCAGCAGCTTGCGGGGTCCCCGGGCCTATGGCTACACCTTC	CASSLRGPRAYGYTF
TRBD2	TRBV9	.	TRBJ2-7	TGTGCCAGCAGCGTAGCTATTAGCGGGGGCCACGAGCAGTACTTC	CASSVAISGGHEQYF